What follows describes a single T cell receptor (beta chain). The antigen is undetermined. The data derive from a study of PD-1 blockade in classical Hodgkin lymphoma. The study, taken as a whole, reports: Only CD4+ TCR diversity, not CD8+, had risen significantly by C4D1. Patients starting nivolumab under 1 year after ASCT were excluded. Newly diagnosed patients reportedly trailed healthy donors in baseline TCR diversity.

In germline, CDR1 is LNHDA, CDR2 SQIVND (reference sequence). This CDR3 spans 11 amino acids. The ends were cut back, 7 bases at V and 7 bases at J, with 10 bases in the middle. Assay used: immunoSEQ multiplex PCR; TCRdb lists only in-frame clones, some missing. The table shows 13,000 or so clones, with just under 85% occurring only once. Time point: cycle 4 day 1 (C4D1), after more than 5 weeks of nivolumab. Following autologous stem cell transplantation, relapse occurred in every patient, and exposure to brentuximab vedotin varied. Thawed PBMCs were the source of CD4+ T cells, purified by magnetic negative selection. Patients reached a best response of complete response, partial response or progressive disease.

The V gene is TRBV19, the J gene TRBJ1-1; D is unclear. The TCR sequence derives from a human donor with classical Hodgkin lymphoma. The specimen comprised CD4+ T cells from blood, sampled before the fourth cycle of nivolumab. The CDR3 bases are TGTGCCAGTAAACACCTTGGTGAAGCTTTCTTT. Translation gives CASKHLGEAFF.